This TCR beta chain was recovered during a study of T-cell reconstitution after alpha-beta-depleted transplantation in children. Study outcomes and limitations: Hyperexpanded clones declined; after one year, newly produced T cells mostly supplied diversity. Several patients had high TCRbeta diversity at day 60; it came from surviving recipient T cells and thymic progenitors. Roughly two months post-transplant, alpha-beta T cells reportedly originated from several hundred graft clones that had expanded.

This CDR3 is built from 13 residues. Germline lookup yields CDR1 KGHDR and CDR2 SFDVKD. Trimming cost V 9 bases and J 8 bases; bases outside gene matches: 6. Preparation of the TCRbeta library used unique molecular identifiers. TCRdb used MiXCR to reprocess the PCR reads, holding one entry per CDR3 protein. Of about 230,000 distinct CDR3 sequences in the sample, roughly 10% were seen once. This clonotype was counted at least ten times. Its cognate antigen is unknown. Sample: PBMCs, taken before TCRalphabeta/CD19-depleted stem cell transplant. The chain has TRBV24-1 and TRBJ2-2; 9 nucleotides match TRBD1. The TCR originated in a child under three years old with acute myeloid leukemia, due to receive a stem cell transplant. CDR3: CATRQGVQGELFF. CDR3 nucleotides: TGTGCCACCCGACAGGGGGTCCAAGGGGAGCTGTTTTTT.